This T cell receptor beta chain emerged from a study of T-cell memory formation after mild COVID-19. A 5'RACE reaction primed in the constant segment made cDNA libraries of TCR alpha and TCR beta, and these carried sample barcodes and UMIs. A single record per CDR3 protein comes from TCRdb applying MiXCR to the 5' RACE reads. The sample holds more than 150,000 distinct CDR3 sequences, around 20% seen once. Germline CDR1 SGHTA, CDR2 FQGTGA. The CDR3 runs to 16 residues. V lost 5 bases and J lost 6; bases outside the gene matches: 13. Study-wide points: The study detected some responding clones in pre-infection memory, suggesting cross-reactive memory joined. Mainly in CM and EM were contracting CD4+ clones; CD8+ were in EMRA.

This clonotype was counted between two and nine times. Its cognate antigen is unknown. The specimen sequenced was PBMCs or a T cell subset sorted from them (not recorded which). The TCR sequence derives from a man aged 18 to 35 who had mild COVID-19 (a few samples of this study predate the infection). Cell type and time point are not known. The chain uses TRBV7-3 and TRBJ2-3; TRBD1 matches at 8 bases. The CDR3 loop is CASSTQGARPSDTQYF. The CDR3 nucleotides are TGTGCCAGCAGCACCCAGGGGGCGCGACCGTCCGATACGCAGTATTTT.